Here is one T cell receptor (beta chain) with its context. This entry is derived from a study of type 1 and type 2 diabetes patients. PCR was run on genomic DNA. Amplification of the beta chain CDR3 used 30 forward and 13 reverse multiplex primers. MiXCR, run by TCRdb on the multiplex PCR reads, gives a single entry per CDR3 protein. The table has 250,000 or so distinct CDR3 sequences, 47% seen once; the top ten hold roughly 15%. The V segment lost 6 bases and the J segment 0 bases; nucleotides outside the gene matches: 5. Per the germline V gene, CDR1 is ENHRY and CDR2 is SYGVKD. The CDR3 spans 14 residues.

The V and J genes are TRBV10-3 and TRBJ2-7, with 7 bases lining up with TRBD2. Sequencing was carried out using peripheral blood mononuclear cells (PBMCs). The receptor's source is a young man with type 2 diabetes. CDR3 sequence: CAIRLARSSYEQYF. The DNA of the CDR3 is TGTGCCATCAGACTAGCGAGGAGCTCCTACGAGCAGTACTTC.